The 3 T cell receptor beta chains in this list originate from one sample, sequenced in a study of response to subunit inactivated influenza vaccine (dated by TCRdb to 2016 to 2019). Libraries came from RT-PCR. Sequencing was performed on an Illumina HiSeq 2500. Clones were called with MiXCR by TCRdb after fastp trimmed the public reads at Q25, and only in-frame beta chains were retained. Merged by CDR3 protein, the rows form single entries marked with the most common genes and DNA. The sample table contains around 530,000 distinct CDR3 sequences; only one count was recorded for 16% of them. The ten largest clones capture over 2.5% of the sample. The sample in question was CD4+ T cells sorted from PBMCs, obtained 23 to 25 months after vaccination. Receptor source: a man between 50 and 69 years old who received an inactivated influenza vaccine. Donor details come from another sample of the same person, matched by shared clones.

This clonotype was seen ten or more times. The gene calls are TRBV4-2 and TRBJ2-3; possibly TRBD1 for D (5 bases). The CDR3 sequence is 16 residues long. V was pared by 3 bases and J by 0 bases, with 13 bases between. Germline V gene data show CDR1 as LGHNA and CDR2 as YNFKEQ. The CDR3 sequence: CASSQPQGSSTDTQYF. The CDR3 DNA reads as TGTGCCAGCAGCCAGCCGCAGGGTTCTAGCACAGATACGCAGTATTTT.

There are a few counts of this clonotype. The chain combines TRBV5-1 with TRBJ2-7, with 7 bases aligning to TRBD1. Per germline, CDR1 SGHRS and CDR2 YFSETQ. V shed 5 bases, J shed 1 base, and the junction held 3 bases outside the gene matches. The length of the CDR3 is 13 residues. The CDR3: CASRTGESYEQYF. The CDR3 DNA reads TGCGCCAGCAGAACAGGGGAATCCTACGAGCAGTACTTC.

This clonotype was counted ten times or more. V is TRBV11-2 and J is TRBJ2-1; 9 nucleotides match TRBD1. Germline V CDR1 and CDR2: SGHAT, FQNNGV. There are 19 residues in the CDR3. V shed 2 bases, J shed 0 bases, and the junction held 11 bases outside the gene matches. CDR3 nucleotides: TGTGCCAGCAGCTTACCCGGGACAGGGAGGCCTCCCTCCTACAATGAGCAGTTCTTC. Translation gives CASSLPGTGRPPSYNEQFF.